Below, 21 T cell receptor beta chains from the same sample are listed, as sequenced in a study of T cells in Graves' hyperthyroidism and ophthalmopathy. Template material for amplifying TCR beta CDR3 regions consisted of RNA transcripts. First-round RT-PCR with HTBI primers amplified the TCR CDR3 region. One entry per CDR3 protein, called by TCRdb with MiXCR from the multiplex PCR reads. Among approximately 630,000 distinct CDR3 sequences listed, about 16% were seen once. The material sequenced was blood. These receptors were collected from a woman between 25 and 40 years old with Graves' hyperthyroidism.

V usage is TRBV20-1 and J usage is TRBJ2-2; 7 positions agree with TRBD1. This CDR3 region has 13 residues. Germline V gives CDR1 DFQATT, CDR2 SNEGSKA (reference sequence). V trimming: 5 bases; J trimming: 3 bases; junction bases outside the gene matches: 3. In DNA, the CDR3 is TGCAGTGCTTGGGACAGAGACACCGGGGAGCTGTTTTTT. It codes for CSAWDRDTGELFF.

Ten or more counts support this clonotype. The chain uses TRBV5-1 and TRBJ2-6; possible D gene TRBD2, 6 bases. Deletions cut 7 bases from V and 3 bases from J, with 11 bases between. Germline assignment: CDR1 SGHRS and CDR2 YFSETQ. CDR3 size: 14 residues. The CDR3 spells CASEQGGGANVLTF. The CDR3 DNA reads as TGCGCCAGCGAGCAGGGAGGTGGGGCCAACGTCCTGACTTTC.

The chain links TRBV28 to TRBJ1-1; D is undetermined. There are 13 residues in the CDR3. Germline-derived CDR1 and CDR2 are MDHEN and SYDVKM. V was clipped by 3 bases and J by 4 bases, with 9 bases between them. The CDR3 DNA follows: TGTGCCAGCAGTTTTTTGATGGGCACTGAAGCTTTCTTT. Its protein is CASSFLMGTEAFF.

This clonotype was found a few times. J is TRBJ1-1 and V is TRBV5-6, with 8 nucleotides matching TRBD1. The CDR3 extends over 14 amino acids. V lost 4 bases and J lost 5; bases outside the gene matches: 7. Germline V lookup: CDR1 SGHDT, CDR2 YYEEEE. For the CDR3, the DNA is TGTGCCAGCAGCATCCAGGGGGCTAGAACTGAAGCTTTCTTT. This encodes CASSIQGARTEAFF.

This clonotype was detected many times. The CDR3 bases are TGTGCCAGCAGCTTAATGTATTCAGATACGCAGTATTTT. Protein sequence: CASSLMYSDTQYF. The chain carries TRBV7-2 and TRBJ2-3; D remains unclear. V shed 2 bases and J shed 4 bases, with 7 bases lying between them. CDR1 and CDR2 (germline): SGHTA, FQGNSA. This CDR3 has 13 amino acids.

V gene TRBV5-6 combines with J gene TRBJ2-7, with a tentative D call TRBD1 (6 bases). V lost 0 bases to trimming and J lost 5 bases, with 12 bases between them. The CDR3 extends over 14 amino acids. Looked up from germline, CDR1 is SGHDT and CDR2 is YYEEEE. CDR3: CASSLDREGDEQYF. DNA for the CDR3: TGTGCCAGCAGCTTGGACAGGGAAGGTGACGAGCAGTACTTC.

The chain has TRBV5-4 and TRBJ2-1; the D is unclear. In germline, CDR1 is SGHNT, CDR2 YYREEE (reference sequence). Trimming cost V 4 bases and J 7 bases, with 15 bases left between them. CDR3 length equals 14 residues. This CDR3 reads CASSTRNSGNEQFF. In DNA form, the CDR3 reads TGTGCCAGCAGCACCAGAAACTCTGGAAATGAGCAGTTCTTC. The full variable domain, completed using reference TRBV5-4 and TRBJ2-1, is ETGVTQSPTHLIKTRGQQVTLRCSSQSGHNTVSWYQQALGQGPQFIFQYYREEENGRGNFPPRFSGLQFPNYSSELNVNALELDDSALYLCASSTRNSGNEQFFGPGTRLTVL.

The rearrangement uses TRBV29-1 and TRBJ1-1; no firm D call. This CDR3 has 11 residues. The germline V and J ends were trimmed by 4 bases and 1 base, with 4 bases remaining between them. From germline, CDR1 is SQVTM and CDR2 ANQGSEA. The chain's CDR3 is CSVAKNTEAFF. In DNA form, the CDR3 reads TGCAGCGTTGCAAAGAACACTGAAGCTTTCTTT.

The chain recombines TRBV7-3 with TRBJ1-2, with TRBD1 as a possible D gene (5 bases). Germline lookup yields CDR1 SGHTA and CDR2 FQGTGA. Trimming pared 5 bases from V and 5 bases from J, leaving 12 bases between. CDR3 length: 13 residues. CDR3 region: CASSHGAGYGYTF. The CDR3 bases are TGTGCCAGCAGCCATGGGGCAGGGTATGGCTACACCTTC. Variable domain in full (rest from reference TRBV7-3 and TRBJ1-2): GAGVSQTPSNKVTEKGKYVELRCDPISGHTALYWYRQSLGQGPEFLIYFQGTGAADDSGLPNDRFFAVRPEGSVSTLKIQRTERGDSAVYLCASSHGAGYGYTFGSGTRLTVV.

This clonotype was recorded a few times. The chain has TRBV5-5 and TRBJ1-2; no clear D gene. The CDR3 sequence is 14 residues long. V shed 4 bases and J shed 7 bases, with 17 bases lying between them. CDR1 and CDR2 from the germline V gene are SGHKS and YYEKEE (reference sequence). CDR3 in amino acids: CASSRREVRGGYTF. In DNA form, the CDR3 reads TGTGCCAGCAGCCGGCGAGAGGTCCGGGGTGGCTACACCTTC.

This clonotype was seen at least ten times. V gene TRBV28 combines with J gene TRBJ2-7, with 8 bases fitting TRBD2. The CDR3 is made up of 14 amino acids. Germline lookup yields CDR1 MDHEN and CDR2 SYDVKM. V was clipped by 4 bases and J by 6 bases; unmatched bases: 8. CDR3 coding DNA: TGTGCCAGCAGTTACCAACGGAGCGGGAGCGAGCAGTACTTC. It specifies CASSYQRSGSEQYF.

A note on this clonotype: An end of the junction does not agree with germline; a read error may underlie this. V usage is TRBV28 and J usage is TRBJ2-1; 9 bases agree with TRBD2. This CDR3 has 14 amino acids. Germline V gene sequence: CDR1 MDHEN, CDR2 SYDVKM. This CDR3 is CASRALAGSNVQFF. The CDR3 nucleotides read TGTGCCAGCAGGGCGCTAGCGGGGTCCAATGTGCAGTTCTTC.

This clonotype was seen a single time. The V call is TRBV7-8, the J call TRBJ1-5, with D unresolved. Per germline, CDR1 SGHVS and CDR2 FQNEAQ. This CDR3 has 13 amino acids. V was shortened by 6 bases and J by 6 bases, with 12 bases between the two germline ends. The CDR3 DNA sequence: TGTGCCAGCAGTTTTACTCCGATTCAGCCCCAGCATTTT. Protein: CASSFTPIQPQHF.

The chain carries TRBV24-1 and TRBJ1-5, with no clear D. Germline V gene data show CDR1 as KGHDR and CDR2 as SFDVKD. The CDR3 sequence is 14 residues long. Between the trimmed V and J ends, which lost 2 bases and 6 bases, there was a span of 10 bases. The CDR3 is CATSDSRVGQPQHF. The CDR3 nucleotides are TGTGCCACCAGTGATTCCCGGGTCGGTCAGCCCCAGCATTTT.

This clonotype was recorded many times. The chain is built from TRBV2 and TRBJ2-1; TRBD2 might be the D (5 bases). Trimming cost V 5 bases and J 8 bases, with 10 bases left between them. Germline CDR1 SNHLY, CDR2 FYNNEI. This CDR3 has 12 amino acids. CDR3 bases: TGTGCCAGCAGTTATGGGAGCGATGAGCAGTTCTTC. Its protein product is CASSYGSDEQFF. Based on the CDR3 plus reference TRBV2 and TRBJ2-1, the full variable domain is EPEVTQTPSHQVTQMGQEVILRCVPISNHLYFYWYRQILGQKVEFLVSFYNNEISEKSEIFDDQFSVERPDGSNFTLKIRSTKLEDSAMYFCASSYGSDEQFFGPGTRLTVL.

This clonotype occurred many times. V is TRBV28 and J is TRBJ2-1; 9 nucleotides agree with TRBD1. Germline V gene data show CDR1 as MDHEN and CDR2 as SYDVKM. CDR3 length: 15 amino acids. V shed 6 bases, J shed 10 bases, and the junction held 13 bases outside the gene matches. DNA for the CDR3: TGTGCCAGCAGCACGCCGGGACAGGGAATGGAGGAGCAGTTCTTC. Its translation: CASSTPGQGMEEQFF.

The genes are TRBV29-1 and TRBJ2-3; 8 bases match TRBD2. The length of the CDR3 is 12 residues. CDR1 SQVTM and CDR2 ANQGSEA come from the germline V gene. The V segment lost 6 bases and the J segment 2 bases; nucleotides outside the gene matches: 1. The chain's CDR3 is CSVAGATDTQYF. The DNA of the CDR3 is TGCAGCGTAGCGGGAGCCACAGATACGCAGTATTTT.

The chain employs TRBV18 and TRBJ2-2; a possible D gene is TRBD2 (5 bases). This CDR3 region has 13 residues. Germline CDR1 is KGHSH and CDR2 is LQKENI. V was pared by 2 bases and J by 13 bases, with 14 bases between. The CDR3 nucleotides read TGTGCCAGCTCACCAGGGCCTGGAGGTTTGCTGTTTTTT. Encoded protein: CASSPGPGGLLFF.

J is TRBJ2-1 and V is TRBV11-2, with D perhaps TRBD2 (5 bases). CDR3 length: 13 residues. CDR1 and CDR2 (germline): SGHAT, FQNNGV. V was clipped by 4 bases and J by 9 bases, with 13 bases between them. The CDR3: CASSSSGNGEQFF. The CDR3 DNA follows: TGTGCCAGCAGCTCCAGCGGTAACGGTGAGCAGTTCTTC.

This clonotype has at least ten counts. The chain is built from TRBV7-2 and TRBJ1-1; possibly TRBD1 for D (6 bases). Trimming removed 5 bases from V and 1 base from J, with 14 bases in between. The germline V gene encodes CDR1 SGHTA and CDR2 FQGNSA. This CDR3 comprises 15 residues. The CDR3 DNA is TGTGCCAGCAGCCTCCGGGACACAACGAACACTGAAGCTTTCTTT. It specifies CASSLRDTTNTEAFF. Supplemented by reference TRBV7-2 and TRBJ1-1, the full variable domain reads GAGVSQSPSNKVTEKGKDVELRCDPISGHTALYWYRQSLGQGLEFLIYFQGNSAPDKSGLPSDRFSAERTGGSVSTLTIQRTQQEDSAVYLCASSLRDTTNTEAFFGQGTRLTVV.

This clonotype was found a few times. The chain is built from TRBV7-9 and TRBJ2-1; either TRBD1 or TRBD2 may supply D (6 bases each). CDR3 size: 12 residues. Trimming took 4 bases from V and 10 from J, leaving 11 bases between them. Germline V gene sequence: CDR1 SEHNR, CDR2 FQNEAQ (reference sequence). In DNA, the CDR3 is TGTGCCAGCAGCTCGGGGGCTATGGAGCAGTTCTTC. This encodes CASSSGAMEQFF. The variable domain in full, completed from reference TRBV7-9 and TRBJ2-1, reads DTGVSQNPRHKITKRGQNVTFRCDPISEHNRLYWYRQTLGQGPEFLTYFQNEAQLEKSRLLSDRFSAERPKGSFSTLEIQRTEQGDSAMYLCASSSGAMEQFFGPGTRLTVL.